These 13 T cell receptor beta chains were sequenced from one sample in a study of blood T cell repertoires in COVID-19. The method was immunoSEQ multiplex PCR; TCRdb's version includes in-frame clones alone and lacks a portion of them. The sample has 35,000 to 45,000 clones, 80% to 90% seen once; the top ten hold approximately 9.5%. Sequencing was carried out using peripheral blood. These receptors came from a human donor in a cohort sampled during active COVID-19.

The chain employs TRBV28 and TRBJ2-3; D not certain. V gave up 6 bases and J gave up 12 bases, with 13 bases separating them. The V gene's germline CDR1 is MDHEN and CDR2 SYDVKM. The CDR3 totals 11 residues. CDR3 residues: CASSAQDFQYF. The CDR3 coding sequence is TGTGCCAGCAGCGCACAAGACTTTCAGTATTTT.

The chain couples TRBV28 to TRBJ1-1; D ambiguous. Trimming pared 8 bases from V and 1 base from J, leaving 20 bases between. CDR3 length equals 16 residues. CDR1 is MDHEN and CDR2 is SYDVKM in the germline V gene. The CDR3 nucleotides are TGTGCCAGCCAAAACGCTGGGCAGGCGAAGAACACTGAAGCTTTCTTT. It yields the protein CASQNAGQAKNTEAFF.

The CDR3 loop reads CASSVGSADTQYF. The CDR3 nucleotides read TGTGCCAGCAGCGTCGGTAGCGCAGATACGCAGTATTTT. The chain links TRBV9 to TRBJ2-3; TRBD2 might be the D (5 bases). V lost 2 bases and J 4 bases, leaving 8 bases between the germline ends. Per germline, CDR1 SGDLS and CDR2 YYNGEE. The CDR3 length is 13 residues.

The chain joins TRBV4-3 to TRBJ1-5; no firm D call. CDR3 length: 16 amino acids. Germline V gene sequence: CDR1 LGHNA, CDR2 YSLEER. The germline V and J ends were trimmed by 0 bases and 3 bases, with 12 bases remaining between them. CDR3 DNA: TGCGCCAGCAGCCAAGACTTGGCGGATATCAATCAGCCCCAGCATTTT. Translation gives CASSQDLADINQPQHF.

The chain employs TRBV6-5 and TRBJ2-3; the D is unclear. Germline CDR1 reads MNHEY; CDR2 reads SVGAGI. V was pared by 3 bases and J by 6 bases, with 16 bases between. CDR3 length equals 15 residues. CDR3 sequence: CASSYGWARADTQYF. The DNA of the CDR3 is TGTGCCAGCAGTTATGGCTGGGCCAGAGCTGATACGCAGTATTTT.

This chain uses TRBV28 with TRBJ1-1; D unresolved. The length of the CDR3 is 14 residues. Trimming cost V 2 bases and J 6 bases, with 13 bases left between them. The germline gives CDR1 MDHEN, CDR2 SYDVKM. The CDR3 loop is CASSLVEGLPEAFF. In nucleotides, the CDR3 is TGTGCCAGCAGTTTAGTTGAGGGTTTACCTGAAGCTTTCTTT.

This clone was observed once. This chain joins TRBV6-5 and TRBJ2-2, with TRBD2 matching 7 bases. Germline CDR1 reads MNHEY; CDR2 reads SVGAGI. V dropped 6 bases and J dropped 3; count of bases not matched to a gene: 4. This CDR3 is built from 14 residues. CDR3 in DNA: TGTGCCAGCAGCCCGACTAGCCACACCGGGGAGCTGTTTTTT. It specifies CASSPTSHTGELFF.

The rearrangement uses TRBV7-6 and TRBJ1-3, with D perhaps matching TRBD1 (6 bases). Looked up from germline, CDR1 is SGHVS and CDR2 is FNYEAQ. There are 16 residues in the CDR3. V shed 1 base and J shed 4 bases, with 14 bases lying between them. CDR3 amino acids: CASSLGTGTMGNTIYF. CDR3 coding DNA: TGTGCCAGCAGCTTAGGAACCGGGACAATGGGAAACACCATATATTTT. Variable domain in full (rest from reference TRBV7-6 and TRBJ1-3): GAGVSQSPRYKVTKRGQDVALRCDPISGHVSLYWYRQALGQGPEFLTYFNYEAQQDKSGLPNDRFSAERPEGSISTLTIQRTEQRDSAMYRCASSLGTGTMGNTIYFGEGSWLTVV.

DNA for the CDR3: TGTGCCAGCTCACCACTGAGGAGCTCCTATAATTCACCCCTCCACTTT. It is translated as CASSPLRSSYNSPLHF. V is TRBV18 and J is TRBJ1-6, with D hard to call. V was trimmed by 1 base and J by 0 bases, leaving 7 bases between them. Germline loops: CDR1 KGHSH, CDR2 LQKENI. CDR3 size: 16 residues.

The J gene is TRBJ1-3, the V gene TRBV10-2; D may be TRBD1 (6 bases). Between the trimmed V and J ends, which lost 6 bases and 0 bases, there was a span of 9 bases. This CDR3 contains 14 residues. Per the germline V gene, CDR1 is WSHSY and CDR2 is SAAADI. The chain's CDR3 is CASRRDTSGNTIYF. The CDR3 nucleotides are TGCGCCAGCAGGAGGGACACCTCTGGAAACACCATATATTTT.

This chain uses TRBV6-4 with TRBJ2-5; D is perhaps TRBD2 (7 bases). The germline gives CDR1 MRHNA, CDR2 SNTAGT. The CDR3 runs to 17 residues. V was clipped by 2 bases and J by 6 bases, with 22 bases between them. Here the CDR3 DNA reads TGTGCCAGCAGTGACGGCGGGGGCCACGGAGAAAAAAAGACCCAGTACTTC. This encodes CASSDGGGHGEKKTQYF.

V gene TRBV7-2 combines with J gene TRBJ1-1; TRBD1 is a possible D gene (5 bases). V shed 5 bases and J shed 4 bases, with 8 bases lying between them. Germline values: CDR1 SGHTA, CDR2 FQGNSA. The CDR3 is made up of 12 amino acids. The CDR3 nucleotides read TGTGCCAGCAGCGGGGGGAGCACTGAAGCTTTCTTT. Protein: CASSGGSTEAFF.

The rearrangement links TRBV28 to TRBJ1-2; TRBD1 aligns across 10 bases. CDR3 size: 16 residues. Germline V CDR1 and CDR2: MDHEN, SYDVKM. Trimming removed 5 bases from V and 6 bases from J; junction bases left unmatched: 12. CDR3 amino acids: CASSPGGTGASDGYTF. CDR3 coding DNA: TGTGCCAGCAGTCCCGGAGGGACAGGGGCCTCGGATGGCTACACCTTC.